This TCR beta chain was sequenced during a study of blood T cell repertoires in COVID-19. Sequenced by immunoSEQ multiplex PCR; TCRdb stores in-frame clones only, minus some. The repertoire holds 150,000 to 200,000 clones, with around 85% as singletons. This clone was counted only a few times. Sequencing input: peripheral blood. The TCR was taken from a man aged 55 to 69 with acute or convalescent COVID-19.

CDR3 protein: CASSEDRGWQPSNYGYTF. The DNA of the CDR3 is TGTGCCAGCAGTGAAGACCGGGGTTGGCAGCCCTCCAACTATGGCTACACCTTC. The genes are TRBV6-1 and TRBJ1-2; D unresolved. Germline values: CDR1 MNHNS, CDR2 SASEGT. The V and J ends lost 1 base and 2 bases respectively, with 20 bases between them. The CDR3 has 18 amino acids.